Listed here are 10 T cell receptor beta chains from one sample, sequenced in a study of blood T cell repertoires in COVID-19. Sequencing used immunoSEQ multiplex PCR; TCRdb keeps in-frame clones, though not all of them. The data show about 230,000 clones, around 81% seen once. The sample comprised peripheral blood. All receptors derive from a woman aged 80 or older with COVID-19, enrolled during active disease.

This chain joins TRBV28 and TRBJ1-2, with TRBD1 identical over 8 bases. V trimming: 5 bases; J trimming: 4 bases; junction bases outside the gene matches: 12. Germline V lookup: CDR1 MDHEN, CDR2 SYDVKM. The CDR3 runs 16 residues. CDR3 sequence reads: CASSLSTGEGLYGYTF. As DNA, the CDR3 is TGTGCCAGCAGTCTCTCGACAGGGGAGGGTCTCTATGGCTACACCTTC.

This chain links TRBV19 with TRBJ2-7; 9 positions match TRBD1. There are 15 residues in the CDR3. Germline V gene sequence: CDR1 LNHDA, CDR2 SQIVND (reference sequence). The V gene end was trimmed by 3 bases and the J gene end by 4 bases; junction bases not matched to a gene: 7. DNA for the CDR3: TGTGCCAGTAGTATCTCCGGGACAGGGAGGTACGAGCAGTACTTC. It yields the protein CASSISGTGRYEQYF.

The J gene is TRBJ2-1, the V gene TRBV18, with 10 bases identical to TRBD2. Germline V gene sequence: CDR1 KGHSH, CDR2 LQKENI. Unmatched junction bases numbered 7, after V lost 3 bases and J lost 8 bases. The CDR3 spans 15 residues. The CDR3 region is CASSPRASGSHEQFF. The CDR3 DNA follows: TGTGCCAGCTCACCCAGGGCTAGCGGGAGCCATGAGCAGTTCTTC.

The chain joins TRBV30 to TRBJ2-2; the match to TRBD2 covers 8 bases. Losses at the gene ends were 7 bases for V and 2 bases for J; bases not matched to a gene: 12. The CDR3 loop spans 16 amino acids. Germline V CDR1 and CDR2: GTSNPN, SVGIG (reference sequence). The CDR3 region has the DNA TGTGCCTTAACCCAGGGACTAGGGGCAAACACCGGGGAGCTGTTTTTT. This codes for CALTQGLGANTGELFF.

The chain employs TRBV5-6 and TRBJ1-4; the D gene is possibly TRBD1 (6 bases). The germline gives CDR1 SGHDT, CDR2 YYEEEE. Between the trimmed V and J ends, which lost 2 bases and 3 bases, there was a span of 11 bases. This CDR3 is 15 amino acids long. CDR3: CASSFLSGANEKLFF. CDR3 nucleotides: TGTGCCAGCAGCTTTTTATCAGGGGCTAATGAAAAACTGTTTTTT.

This sequence joins TRBV7-9 and TRBJ1-4, with 7 bases aligning to TRBD1. The J segment lost 0 bases and the V segment lost 5 bases, leaving 6 bases of the junction unmatched. Germline assignment: CDR1 SEHNR and CDR2 FQNEAQ (reference sequence). This CDR3 comprises 16 residues. This CDR3 reads CASSGRQGATNEKLFF. CDR3 in DNA: TGTGCCAGCAGCGGTAGACAGGGCGCAACTAATGAAAAACTGTTTTTT.

The chain has TRBV3-1 (or the pseudogene TRBV3-2) and TRBJ1-3; possibly TRBD1 for D (6 bases). The CDR3 consists of 15 residues. The germline CDR1 and CDR2 sequences are LGHDT and YNNKEL (reference sequence). V shed 3 bases and J shed 2 bases, with 11 bases lying between them. The CDR3 loop reads CASSHLDRAGNTIYF. The CDR3 DNA follows: TGTGCCAGCAGCCACCTGGACAGAGCTGGAAACACCATATATTTT.

The V call is TRBV5-4, the J call TRBJ2-5; D possibly corresponds to TRBD1 (5 bases). The CDR3 contains 13 residues. Trimming removed 5 bases at V and 2 bases at J, with 10 bases between. Looked up from germline, CDR1 is SGHNT and CDR2 is YYREEE (reference sequence). The chain's CDR3 is CASRYQGQETQYF. DNA for the CDR3: TGTGCCAGCAGGTATCAGGGTCAAGAGACCCAGTACTTC.

V gene TRBV3-1 (or the pseudogene TRBV3-2) combines with J gene TRBJ2-5, with 8 bases lining up with TRBD2. The V and J ends lost 4 bases and 5 bases, in that order; junction bases with no gene match: 6. Germline CDR1 is LGHDT and CDR2 is YNNKEL (reference sequence). The CDR3 has 14 amino acids. Here the CDR3 reads CASSPAGVRETQYF. The CDR3 DNA follows: TGTGCCAGCAGCCCAGCGGGGGTTAGGGAGACCCAGTACTTC.

The chain carries TRBV11-2 and TRBJ1-3; perhaps TRBD1 as D (6 bases). Trimming took off 1 base at V and 4 bases at J, with 8 bases between the two ends. This CDR3 is 14 amino acids long. Germline CDR1 is SGHAT and CDR2 is FQNNGV. The CDR3 spells CASSLGGHGNTIYF. The CDR3, as DNA: TGTGCCAGCAGCTTAGGGGGGCACGGAAACACCATATATTTT.